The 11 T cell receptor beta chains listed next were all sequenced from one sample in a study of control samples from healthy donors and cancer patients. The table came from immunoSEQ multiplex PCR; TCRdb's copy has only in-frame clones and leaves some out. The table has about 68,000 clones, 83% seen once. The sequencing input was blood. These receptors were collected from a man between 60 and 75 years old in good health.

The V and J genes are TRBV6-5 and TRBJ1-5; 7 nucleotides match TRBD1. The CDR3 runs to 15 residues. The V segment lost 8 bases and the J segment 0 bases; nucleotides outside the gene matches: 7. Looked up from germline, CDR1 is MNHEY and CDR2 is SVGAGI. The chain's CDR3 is CASHNRGYSNQPQHF. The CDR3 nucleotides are TGTGCCAGCCATAACAGGGGCTATAGCAATCAGCCCCAGCATTTT.

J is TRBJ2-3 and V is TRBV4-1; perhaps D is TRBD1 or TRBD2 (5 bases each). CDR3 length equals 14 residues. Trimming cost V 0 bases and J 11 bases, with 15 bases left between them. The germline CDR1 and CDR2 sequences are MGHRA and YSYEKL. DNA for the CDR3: TGCGCCAGCAGCCAAGAATTCGGGGCCGGTGGGCAGTATTTT. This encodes CASSQEFGAGGQYF.

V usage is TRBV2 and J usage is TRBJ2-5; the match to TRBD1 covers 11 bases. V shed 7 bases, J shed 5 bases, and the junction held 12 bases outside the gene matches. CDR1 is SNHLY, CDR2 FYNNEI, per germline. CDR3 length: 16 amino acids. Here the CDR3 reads CASTKTGQGGSETQYF. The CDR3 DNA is TGTGCCAGCACTAAAACGGGACAGGGGGGGTCGGAGACCCAGTACTTC.

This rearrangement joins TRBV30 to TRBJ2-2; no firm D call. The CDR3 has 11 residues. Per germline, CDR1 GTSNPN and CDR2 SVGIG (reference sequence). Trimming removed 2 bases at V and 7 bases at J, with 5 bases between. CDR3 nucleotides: TGTGCCTGGAGTCCTAGCGGGGAGCTGTTTTTT. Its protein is CAWSPSGELFF.

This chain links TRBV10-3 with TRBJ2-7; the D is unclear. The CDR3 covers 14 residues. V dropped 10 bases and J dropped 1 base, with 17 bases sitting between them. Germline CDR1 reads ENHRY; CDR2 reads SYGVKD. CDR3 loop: CATKDRGASYEQYF. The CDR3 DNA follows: TGTGCCACCAAAGACCGCGGAGCATCCTACGAGCAGTACTTC.

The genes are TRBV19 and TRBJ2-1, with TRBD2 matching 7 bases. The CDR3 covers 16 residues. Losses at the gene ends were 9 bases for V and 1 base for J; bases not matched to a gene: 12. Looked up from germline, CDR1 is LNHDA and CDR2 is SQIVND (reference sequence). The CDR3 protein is CASRNGAGVSYNEQFF. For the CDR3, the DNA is TGTGCCAGCAGAAACGGGGCGGGAGTGTCCTACAATGAGCAGTTCTTC.

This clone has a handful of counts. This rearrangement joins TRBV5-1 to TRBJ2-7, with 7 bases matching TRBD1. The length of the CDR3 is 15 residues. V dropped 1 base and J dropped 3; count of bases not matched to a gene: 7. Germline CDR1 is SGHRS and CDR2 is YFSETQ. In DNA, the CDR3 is TGCGCCAGCAGCTTGCTACAGGGGTCCCTCTACGAGCAGTACTTC. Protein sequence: CASSLLQGSLYEQYF.

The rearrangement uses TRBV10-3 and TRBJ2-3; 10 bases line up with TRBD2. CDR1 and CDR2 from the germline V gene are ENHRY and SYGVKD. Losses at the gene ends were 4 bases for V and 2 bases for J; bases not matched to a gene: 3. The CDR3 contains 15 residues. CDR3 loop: CAISGGLADTDTQYF. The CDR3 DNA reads TGTGCCATCAGTGGAGGACTAGCGGACACAGATACGCAGTATTTT.

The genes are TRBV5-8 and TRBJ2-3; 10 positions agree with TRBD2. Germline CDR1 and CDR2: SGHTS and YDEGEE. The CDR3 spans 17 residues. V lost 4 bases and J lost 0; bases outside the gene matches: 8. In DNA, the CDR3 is TGTGCCAGCAGCCCCTACCGGGGACTAGCGAGCACAGATACGCAGTATTTT. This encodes CASSPYRGLASTDTQYF.

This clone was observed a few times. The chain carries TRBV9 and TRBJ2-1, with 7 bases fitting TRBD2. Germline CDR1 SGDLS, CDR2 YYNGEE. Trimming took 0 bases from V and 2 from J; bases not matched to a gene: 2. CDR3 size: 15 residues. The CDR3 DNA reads TGTGCCAGCAGCGTAGGGACTAGGGCCTACAATGAGCAGTTCTTC. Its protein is CASSVGTRAYNEQFF.

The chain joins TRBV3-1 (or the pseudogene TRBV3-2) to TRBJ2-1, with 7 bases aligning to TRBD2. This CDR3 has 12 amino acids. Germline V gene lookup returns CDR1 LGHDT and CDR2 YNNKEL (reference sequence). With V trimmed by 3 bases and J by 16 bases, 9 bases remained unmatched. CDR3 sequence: CASSQQAGRTFF. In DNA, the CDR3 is TGTGCCAGCAGCCAGCAAGCGGGACGAACATTCTTC.